This TCR beta chain emerged from a study of T cell changes during pregnancy in multiple sclerosis. This CDR3 comprises 15 residues. Profiled with immunoSEQ multiplex PCR; TCRdb holds only in-frame clones, not every one. The data show some 33,000 clones, 80% to 90% seen once. This sequence joins TRBV21-1 and TRBJ1-1; the listed D gene, TRBD1, was not tested against the DNA. TRBV21-1 is described as a pseudogene. This specimen was CD8+ T cells from peripheral blood mononuclear cells, taken in the third trimester of pregnancy. The source is a female donor with multiple sclerosis, enrolled in a pregnancy study. The CDR3 here is CASPRGSDLDTEAFF. In nucleotides, the CDR3 is TGTGCCAGCCCCAGGGGTTCAGACCTGGACACTGAAGCTTTCTTT.